The entry that follows covers one TCR beta chain sequence. What it recognizes is unknown. These data belong to a study of CD8+ T cells in alopecia areata. Study-wide findings and caveats: Many expanded lesional clones persisted in scalp and blood during tofacitinib treatment.

Germline V gene lookup returns CDR1 GTSNPN and CDR2 SVGIG (reference sequence). The CDR3 length is 12 residues. V was pared by 2 bases and J by 4 bases, with 6 bases between. Once RNA had been extracted, it was reverse transcribed into cDNA to act as the sequencing template. Method: immunoSEQ multiplex PCR; TCRdb's copy keeps in-frame clones and lacks some. The sample holds roughly 190,000 clones; approximately 60% are singletons and the top ten take around 0.7%. Indicated treatment: oral pan-JAK inhibitor, 5-10 mg twice daily. The chain employs TRBV30 and TRBJ2-1; D might be TRBD2 (5 bases). Sequenced here: CD4+ T cells sorted from blood, sampled at week 4, from a patient treated with tofacitinib. This clonotype was sampled from a human donor with alopecia areata. The CDR3 nucleotides are TGTGCCTGGAGTCCGGGATACAATGAGCAGTTCTTC. Amino acids: CAWSPGYNEQFF.